These 23 T cell receptor beta chains were all obtained from the same sample, sequenced in a study of beta chain features in type 1 diabetes. Study results and caveats: Across all four CD4+ subsets, people with type 1 diabetes showed modestly shorter TCRB CDR3s.

Isolated RNA was reverse transcribed in full, so expressed TCRB transcripts were sequenced. Method: immunoSEQ multiplex PCR; TCRdb's copy keeps in-frame clones and lacks some. The sample carries around 310,000 clones, roughly 13% recorded once. Their target antigens are unknown. Sequences were obtained from naive CD4+ T cells from blood. The receptor source for this set is a woman between 18 and 30 years old with type 1 diabetes.

This clone was seen a few times. The CDR3 reads CASSLDGGHNEQFF. CDR3 coding DNA: TGTGCCAGCAGCTTAGATGGCGGGCACAATGAGCAGTTCTTC. V usage is TRBV11-3 and J usage is TRBJ2-1, with TRBD2 as a possible D gene (5 bases). The V gene's germline CDR1 is SGHNT and CDR2 YENEEA. V lost 0 bases and J lost 5, with 8 bases in between. CDR3 length equals 14 residues.

Only a few counts were recorded for this clone. J is TRBJ2-7 and V is TRBV2; maybe TRBD2 (6 bases). The CDR3 is 13 residues long. The V gene's germline CDR1 is SNHLY and CDR2 FYNNEI. V was clipped by 6 bases and J by 2 bases, with 11 bases between them. The CDR3 region has the DNA TGTGCCAGCAGCCTACGGGGGACCTACGAGCAGTACGTC. This encodes CASSLRGTYEQYV.

The table lists this clone with a count of one. The chain has TRBV2 and TRBJ2-1; 10 bases are shared with TRBD2. The CDR3 consists of 17 residues. Germline V gene lookup returns CDR1 SNHLY and CDR2 FYNNEI. Unmatched junction bases numbered 17, after V lost 6 bases and J lost 9 bases. CDR3 sequence: CASSPLGGSGRGGEQFF. In nucleotides, the CDR3 is TGTGCCAGCAGCCCGCTCGGGGGAAGCGGGAGGGGGGGTGAGCAGTTCTTC.

This clone was seen only a few times. The genes are TRBV5-1 and TRBJ2-5; the match to TRBD1 covers 7 bases. The CDR3 consists of 15 residues. From germline, CDR1 is SGHRS and CDR2 YFSETQ. V shed 4 bases and J 5 bases; nucleotides not matched to a gene: 11. CDR3 sequence (DNA): TGCGCCAGCAGCATACCGACAGGGTACGGGGAGACCCAGTACTTC. Residues: CASSIPTGYGETQYF.

This clone was seen more than once but under ten times. This chain connects TRBV6-6 to TRBJ2-2, with D tentatively TRBD2 (5 bases). Trimming removed 5 bases from V and 8 bases from J, with 12 bases in between. CDR1 and CDR2 from the germline V gene are MNHNY and SVGAGI (reference sequence). The CDR3 is 13 residues long. The CDR3 region has the DNA TGTGCCAGCAGTCCTACTAGGACGGGGGAGCTGTTTTTT. It yields the protein CASSPTRTGELFF.

The rearrangement links TRBV9 to TRBJ2-5; 7 positions agree with TRBD2. The CDR3 is 14 residues long. After removal of 4 bases from V and 2 bases from J, the junction contained 5 bases not matched to a gene. Germline CDR1 SGDLS, CDR2 YYNGEE. This CDR3 is CASSKAAGQETQYF. CDR3 nucleotides: TGTGCCAGCAGCAAGGCAGCGGGGCAAGAGACCCAGTACTTC.

This clone was observed many times. Other DNA sequences in the sample encode the same CDR3. The chain couples TRBV7-9 to TRBJ2-7; TRBD1 agrees at 11 bases. Trimming at V came to 6 bases and at J to 2 bases, leaving 3 bases not matched to a gene. Germline values: CDR1 SEHNR, CDR2 FQNEAQ (reference sequence). There are 14 residues in the CDR3. The CDR3, as DNA: TGTGCCAGCAGTCCGGGACAGGGGGCCTACGAGCAGTACTTC. Translation: CASSPGQGAYEQYF.

This clone was picked up a small number of times. The chain carries TRBV29-1 and TRBJ2-2; 9 bases are shared with TRBD1. The CDR3 is 15 residues long. CDR1 is SQVTM and CDR2 is ANQGSEA in the germline V gene. The trim removed 6 bases at V and 4 bases at J, leaving 9 bases unmatched. CDR3 region: CSVRTGALSTGELFF. The CDR3 region has the DNA TGCAGCGTCAGGACAGGGGCGTTGAGCACCGGGGAGCTGTTTTTT.

A few counts support this clone. V usage is TRBV4-1 and J usage is TRBJ2-1; D is perhaps TRBD2 (5 bases). In germline, CDR1 is MGHRA, CDR2 YSYEKL. The CDR3 totals 14 residues. The V end lost 3 bases, the J end lost 8 bases, and 14 bases lay between the germline ends. The CDR3: CASSQGPAEDEQFF. CDR3 sequence (DNA): TGCGCCAGCAGCCAGGGCCCCGCGGAGGATGAGCAGTTCTTC.

This clone has only a few counts. This rearrangement joins TRBV18 to TRBJ1-1, with D possibly matching TRBD1 (6 bases). The V end lost 8 bases, the J end lost 4 bases, and 11 bases lay between the germline ends. The CDR3 covers 12 residues. Germline loops: CDR1 KGHSH, CDR2 LQKENI. CDR3 sequence reads: CASTGQRTEAFF. CDR3 in DNA: TGTGCCAGCACCGGACAGCGCACTGAAGCTTTCTTT.

This rearrangement joins TRBV2 to TRBJ1-2; possible D gene TRBD1, 6 bases. Germline V gene data show CDR1 as SNHLY and CDR2 as FYNNEI. Between the trimmed V and J ends, which lost 6 bases and 5 bases, there was a span of 16 bases. This CDR3 comprises 14 residues. Here the CDR3 DNA reads TGTGCCAGCAGCCAAGGGGGGGGGAATTATGGCTACACCTTC. As protein: CASSQGGGNYGYTF.

There are a few counts of this clone. The chain uses TRBV2 and TRBJ1-1; a possible D gene is TRBD1 (6 bases). The CDR3 is 14 amino acids. With 6 bases removed from V and 7 bases from J, the gap between germline ends came to 18 bases. The germline V gene has CDR1 SNHLY and CDR2 FYNNEI. The chain's CDR3 is CASRREAGAGEAFF. CDR3 in DNA: TGTGCCAGCAGGCGGGAGGCAGGGGCGGGTGAAGCTTTCTTT.

Concerning this clone itself: Other DNA sequences of this sample code for an identical CDR3. The chain employs TRBV5-1 and TRBJ2-1; the match to TRBD1 covers 10 bases. Losses at the gene ends were 3 bases for V and 1 base for J; bases not matched to a gene: 1. This CDR3 is built from 15 residues. The germline V gene encodes CDR1 SGHRS and CDR2 YFSETQ. In nucleotides, the CDR3 is TGCGCCAGCAGCTCGGGACAGGGGTCCTACAATGAGCAGTTCTTC. Its protein product is CASSSGQGSYNEQFF.

This clone was observed a handful of times. The chain recombines TRBV2 with TRBJ2-7; 8 bases are a match to TRBD2. This CDR3 spans 15 amino acids. Germline lookup yields CDR1 SNHLY and CDR2 FYNNEI. V shed 7 bases and J 2 bases; nucleotides not matched to a gene: 10. The CDR3 reads CASKELAGLTYEQYF. In nucleotides, the CDR3 is TGTGCCAGCAAGGAGCTAGCGGGTCTTACCTACGAGCAGTACTTC.

V usage is TRBV19 and J usage is TRBJ2-1, with 15 bases that match TRBD2. V lost 4 bases, J lost 9 bases, and 1 base stayed unmatched. The germline gives CDR1 LNHDA, CDR2 SQIVND (reference sequence). This CDR3 has 14 residues. CDR3 sequence reads: CASSRTSGRVEQFF. CDR3 bases: TGTGCCAGTAGTAGGACTAGCGGGAGGGTTGAGCAGTTCTTC.

This clone has more than one count but fewer than ten. The V call is TRBV6-6, the J call TRBJ2-5, with TRBD2 matching 8 bases. V trimming: 4 bases; J trimming: 3 bases; junction bases outside the gene matches: 7. The CDR3 sequence is 15 residues long. Germline CDR1 reads MNHNY; CDR2 reads SVGAGI (reference sequence). For the CDR3, the DNA is TGTGCCAGCAGTTTGTCCATAGCGGGAAAAGAGACCCAGTACTTC. This codes for CASSLSIAGKETQYF.

This clone was seen a few times. V gene TRBV6-1 combines with J gene TRBJ2-7; TRBD1 aligns across 11 bases. Germline-derived CDR1 and CDR2 are MNHNS and SASEGT. Germline trimming cut 2 bases from V and 0 bases from J; bases unmatched to any gene: 3. This CDR3 has 16 residues. CDR3 sequence reads: CASSELGTGGSYEQYF. The CDR3, as DNA: TGTGCCAGCAGTGAATTAGGGACAGGGGGCTCCTACGAGCAGTACTTC.

This clone was seen only a few times. This rearrangement joins TRBV18 to TRBJ1-1, with D perhaps matching TRBD1 (5 bases). The germline V gene has CDR1 KGHSH and CDR2 LQKENI. Trimming removed 2 bases at V and 5 bases at J, with 18 bases between. CDR3 length equals 16 residues. The CDR3 DNA is TGTGCCAGCTCACCAACAGGTCCCCAGGTAGGGACTGAAGCTTTCTTT. Its translation is CASSPTGPQVGTEAFF.

The chain combines TRBV30 with TRBJ1-4; unclear D gene. Germline CDR1 is GTSNPN and CDR2 is SVGIG (reference sequence). V shed 4 bases and J shed 0 bases, with 12 bases lying between them. CDR3 length: 15 amino acids. This CDR3 reads CAWNAGSATNEKLFF. CDR3 nucleotides: TGTGCCTGGAACGCGGGGTCCGCAACTAATGAAAAACTGTTTTTT.

The chain is built from TRBV15 and TRBJ1-1; no clear D gene. Germline CDR1 reads LNHNV; CDR2 reads YYDKDF (reference sequence). This CDR3 region has 13 residues. Trimming removed 5 bases from V and 4 bases from J, with 11 bases in between. The CDR3 region has the DNA TGTGCCACCAGCCCTCCCCTGAGCACTGAAGCTTTCTTT. Its translation is CATSPPLSTEAFF. The variable domain in full, completed from reference TRBV15 and TRBJ1-1, reads DAMVIQNPRYQVTQFGKPVTLSCSQTLNHNVMYWYQQKSSQAPKLLFHYYDKDFNNEADTPDNFQSRRPNTSFCFLDIRSPGLGDTAMYLCATSPPLSTEAFFGQGTRLTVV.

This clone has more than one count but fewer than ten. The identical CDR3 is also encoded by other nucleotide sequences in the sample. The V and J genes are TRBV2 and TRBJ2-7, with a possible D match to TRBD1 (5 bases). CDR3 length: 12 amino acids. Trimming left V 2 bases short and J 3 bases short, with 5 bases between. Germline CDR1 and CDR2: SNHLY and FYNNEI. The DNA of the CDR3 is TGTGCCAGCAGTGAACAGGGCTACGAGCAGTACGTC. This translates into CASSEQGYEQYV.

The chain uses TRBV2 and TRBJ1-1, with D possibly being TRBD1 (6 bases). Trimming pared 3 bases from V and 8 bases from J, leaving 10 bases between. CDR1 is SNHLY and CDR2 is FYNNEI in the germline V gene. CDR3 size: 12 residues. CDR3 DNA sequence: TGTGCCAGCAGTGAGGGCAGGGGAGAAGCTTTCTTT. Protein sequence: CASSEGRGEAFF.

This clone was recorded a few times. The chain uses TRBV4-1 and TRBJ2-1; the match to TRBD2 covers 10 bases. V was pared by 0 bases and J by 7 bases, with 3 bases of the junction left unmatched. The CDR3 consists of 15 residues. Germline assignment: CDR1 MGHRA and CDR2 YSYEKL. DNA for the CDR3: TGCGCCAGCAGCCAAGATAGGACTAGCGGAAATGAGCAGTTCTTC. As protein: CASSQDRTSGNEQFF.